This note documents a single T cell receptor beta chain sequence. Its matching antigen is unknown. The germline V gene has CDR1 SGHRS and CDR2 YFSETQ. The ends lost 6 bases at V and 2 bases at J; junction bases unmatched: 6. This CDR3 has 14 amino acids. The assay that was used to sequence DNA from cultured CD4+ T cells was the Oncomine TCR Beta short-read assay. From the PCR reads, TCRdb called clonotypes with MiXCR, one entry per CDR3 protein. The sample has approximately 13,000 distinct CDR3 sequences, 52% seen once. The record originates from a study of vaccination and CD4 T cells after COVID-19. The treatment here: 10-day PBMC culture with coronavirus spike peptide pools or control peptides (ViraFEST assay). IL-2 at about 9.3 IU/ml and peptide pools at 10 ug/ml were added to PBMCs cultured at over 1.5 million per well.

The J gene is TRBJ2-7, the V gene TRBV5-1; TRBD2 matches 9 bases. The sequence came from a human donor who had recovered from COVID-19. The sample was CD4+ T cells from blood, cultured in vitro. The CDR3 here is CASKDASGTYEQYF. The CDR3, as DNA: TGCGCCAGCAAAGACGCTAGCGGGACCTACGAGCAGTACTTC.